The following is a T cell receptor (beta chain) sequence with its context. The antigen remains unidentified. This sample stems from a study of cytomegalovirus exposure and HLA in healthy donors. Amplification used 60 Vbeta primers and 13 Jbeta primers. Profiling relied on immunoSEQ multiplex PCR, and the TCRdb table lists in-frame clones only, not all of them. The sample carries 130,000 or so clones, 61% recorded once. Points from the study as a whole: A highly shared variant cluster was judged a likely technical artifact.

Sequencing used PBMCs. The source is a male donor in good health and CMV-seronegative.

CDR3 amino acids: CASSQGALSEKLFF. CDR3 nucleotides: TGTGCCAGCAGTCAGGGGGCGCTTAGTGAAAAACTGTTTTTT. The chain combines TRBV6-5 with TRBJ1-4; TRBD1 matches 8 bases. Trimming removed 5 bases from V and 7 bases from J; junction bases left unmatched: 6. CDR1 is MNHEY and CDR2 is SVGAGI in the germline V gene. The CDR3 runs 14 residues.